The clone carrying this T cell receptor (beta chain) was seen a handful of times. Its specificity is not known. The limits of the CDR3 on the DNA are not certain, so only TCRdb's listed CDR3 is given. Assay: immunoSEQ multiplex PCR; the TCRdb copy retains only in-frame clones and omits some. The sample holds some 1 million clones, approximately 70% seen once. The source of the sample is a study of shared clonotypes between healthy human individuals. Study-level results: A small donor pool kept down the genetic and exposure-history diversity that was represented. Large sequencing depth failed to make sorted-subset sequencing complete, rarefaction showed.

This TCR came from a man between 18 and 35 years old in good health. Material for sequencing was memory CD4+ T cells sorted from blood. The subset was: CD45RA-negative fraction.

The CDR3 region is CASSSSRLAGVGEQYF. The chain recombines TRBV28 with TRBJ2-7; the table assigns TRBD2, which was not confirmed against the DNA. With termini counted, the CDR3 has 16 amino acids. Germline V gene data show CDR1 as MDHEN and CDR2 as SYDVKM.